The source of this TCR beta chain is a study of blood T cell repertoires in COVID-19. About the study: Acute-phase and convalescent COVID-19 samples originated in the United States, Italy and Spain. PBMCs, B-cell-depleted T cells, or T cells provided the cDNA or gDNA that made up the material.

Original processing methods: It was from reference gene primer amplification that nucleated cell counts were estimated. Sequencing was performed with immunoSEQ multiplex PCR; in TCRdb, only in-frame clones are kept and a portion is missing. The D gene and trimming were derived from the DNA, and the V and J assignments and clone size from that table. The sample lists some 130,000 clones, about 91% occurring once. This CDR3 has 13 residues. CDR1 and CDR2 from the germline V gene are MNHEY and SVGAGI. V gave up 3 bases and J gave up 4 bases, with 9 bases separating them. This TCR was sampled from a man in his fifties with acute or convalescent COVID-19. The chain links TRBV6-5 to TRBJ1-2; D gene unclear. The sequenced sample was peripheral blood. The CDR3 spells CASSYGSGYGYTF. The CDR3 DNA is TGTGCCAGCAGTTATGGTAGTGGCTATGGCTACACCTTC.